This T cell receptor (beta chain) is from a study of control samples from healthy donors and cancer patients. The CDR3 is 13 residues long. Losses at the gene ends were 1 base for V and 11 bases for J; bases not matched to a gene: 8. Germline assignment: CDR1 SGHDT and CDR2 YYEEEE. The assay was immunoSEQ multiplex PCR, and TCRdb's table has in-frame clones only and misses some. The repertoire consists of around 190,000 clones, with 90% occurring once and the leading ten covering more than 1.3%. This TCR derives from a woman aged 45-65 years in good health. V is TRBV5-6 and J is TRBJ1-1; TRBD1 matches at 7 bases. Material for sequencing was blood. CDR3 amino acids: CASSLTRDSGAFF. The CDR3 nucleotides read TGTGCCAGCAGCTTGACCCGGGACAGCGGGGCTTTCTTT.